A single sample gave rise to the 22 T cell receptor beta chains below, sequenced in a study of blood T cell repertoires in COVID-19. Generated by immunoSEQ multiplex PCR, the TCRdb table keeps only in-frame clones and is missing some. The data show around 190,000 clones, with 80% to 85% seen just once and over 6% held by the top ten. Sample: peripheral blood. The receptors here all came from an older woman with COVID-19, enrolled during active disease.

The rearrangement links TRBV28 to TRBJ1-2; D call uncertain. Germline CDR1 MDHEN, CDR2 SYDVKM. With 5 bases removed from V and 0 bases from J, the gap between germline ends came to 16 bases. The CDR3 totals 16 residues. CDR3 protein: CASSPHIGSANYGYTF. Written as DNA, the CDR3 is TGTGCCAGCAGTCCCCATATTGGCAGCGCTAACTATGGCTACACCTTC.

This clone turned up a few times. The V gene is TRBV6-1, the J gene TRBJ2-7, with D perhaps matching TRBD2 (5 bases). Germline-derived CDR1 and CDR2 are MNHNS and SASEGT. Trimming stripped 3 bases from V and 4 bases from J, with 16 bases between. The CDR3 is made up of 15 amino acids. This CDR3 reads CASSDTTGSYYEQYF. CDR3 DNA: TGTGCCAGCAGTGACACTACGGGGAGTTATTACGAGCAGTACTTC.

The V gene is TRBV5-4, the J gene TRBJ2-1; 9 nucleotides align to TRBD2. The germline V gene encodes CDR1 SGHNT and CDR2 YYREEE (reference sequence). V gave up 3 bases and J gave up 7 bases; unmatched junction bases: 14. The length of the CDR3 is 17 residues. The CDR3 loop reads CASSSLQGSGSRNEQFF. CDR3 DNA sequence: TGTGCCAGCAGCTCCCTTCAGGGTAGCGGGAGTCGTAATGAGCAGTTCTTC. Based on the CDR3 plus reference TRBV5-4 and TRBJ2-1, the full variable domain is ETGVTQSPTHLIKTRGQQVTLRCSSQSGHNTVSWYQQALGQGPQFIFQYYREEENGRGNFPPRFSGLQFPNYSSELNVNALELDDSALYLCASSSLQGSGSRNEQFFGPGTRLTVL.

The chain links TRBV29-1 to TRBJ2-5, with 8 bases matching TRBD1. The V gene end was trimmed by 7 bases and the J gene end by 0 bases; junction bases not matched to a gene: 4. The CDR3 has 13 amino acids. The V gene's germline CDR1 is SQVTM and CDR2 ANQGSEA. CDR3 DNA sequence: TGCAGCGCCAGGACAGGGAACCAAGAGACCCAGTACTTC. Translation gives CSARTGNQETQYF.

The V call is TRBV2, the J call TRBJ1-2; D not resolved. CDR3 length: 12 residues. Germline lookup yields CDR1 SNHLY and CDR2 FYNNEI. Trimming took off 5 bases at V and 8 bases at J, with 12 bases between the two ends. CDR3 DNA: TGTGCCAGCAGTTTAGACACCGCGGGCTACACCTTC. It translates to CASSLDTAGYTF.

The V gene is TRBV5-1, the J gene TRBJ2-1, with 10 bases identical to TRBD2. The V gene's germline CDR1 is SGHRS and CDR2 YFSETQ. The CDR3 totals 15 residues. V lost 3 bases, J lost 3 bases, and 3 bases stayed unmatched. Here the CDR3 reads CASSSGLAFYNEQFF. Here the CDR3 DNA reads TGCGCCAGCAGCTCGGGACTAGCGTTCTACAATGAGCAGTTCTTC.

The genes are TRBV6-5 and TRBJ2-7; D is perhaps TRBD1 (6 bases). The germline V and J ends were trimmed by 8 bases and 5 bases, with 13 bases remaining between them. This CDR3 region has 12 residues. Germline values: CDR1 MNHEY, CDR2 SVGAGI. The CDR3 sequence is CASWQGWNEQYF. For the CDR3, the DNA is TGTGCCAGCTGGCAGGGGTGGAACGAGCAGTACTTC.

J is TRBJ2-1 and V is TRBV24-1; 8 bases are shared with TRBD2. From germline, CDR1 is KGHDR and CDR2 SFDVKD. Losses at the gene ends were 4 bases for V and 8 bases for J; bases not matched to a gene: 9. The CDR3 spans 15 residues. DNA of the CDR3: TGTGCCACCAGTGAGTCCCCCAGCGGGAGTTATGAGCAGTTCTTC. Residues: CATSESPSGSYEQFF.

This clone showed up just a few times. J is TRBJ2-5 and V is TRBV7-2; the D gene is possibly TRBD2 (5 bases). The V and J ends lost 3 bases and 3 bases respectively, with 8 bases between them. CDR1 and CDR2 from the germline V gene are SGHTA and FQGNSA. This CDR3 is built from 13 residues. The CDR3 nucleotides read TGTGCCAGCAGCTTCGAAGCGGAAGAGACCCAGTACTTC. Translating it yields CASSFEAEETQYF.

Written as DNA, the CDR3 is TGCGCCAGCAGCTTAGCTAGCGGGGTTAGCACAGATACGCAGTATTTT. Translating it yields CASSLASGVSTDTQYF. The J gene is TRBJ2-3, the V gene TRBV5-1; 9 positions agree with TRBD2. CDR3 length: 16 residues. Germline loops: CDR1 SGHRS, CDR2 YFSETQ. V gave up 2 bases and J gave up 0 bases; unmatched junction bases: 4.

This chain uses TRBV6-2 or TRBV6-3 with TRBJ1-1, with 10 nucleotides matching TRBD1. The CDR3 sequence is 15 residues long. After removal of 2 bases from V and 1 base from J, the junction contained 1 base not matched to a gene. Germline-derived CDR1 and CDR2 are MNHEY and SVGEGT. The CDR3 is CASSYGDRGNTEAFF. As DNA, the CDR3 is TGTGCCAGCAGTTACGGGGACAGGGGGAACACTGAAGCTTTCTTT.

V is TRBV5-5 and J is TRBJ1-5; the D is unclear. This CDR3 is built from 16 residues. With 4 bases removed from V and 3 bases from J, the gap between germline ends came to 17 bases. CDR1 SGHKS and CDR2 YYEKEE come from the germline V gene (reference sequence). The CDR3 DNA is TGTGCCAGCAGCCCGGCAGCGGGGAAGGCCAATCAGCCCCAGCATTTT. Translated, it gives CASSPAAGKANQPQHF.

This chain links TRBV9 with TRBJ1-1, with 10 bases fitting TRBD1. This CDR3 has 15 residues. The germline CDR1 and CDR2 sequences are SGDLS and YYNGEE. The V segment lost 3 bases and the J segment 1 base; nucleotides outside the gene matches: 3. The CDR3 loop is CASSGRTGGNTEAFF. The CDR3 nucleotides read TGTGCCAGCAGCGGCCGGACAGGGGGGAACACTGAAGCTTTCTTT. The full variable domain, in which reference TRBV9 and TRBJ1-1 provide the parts outside the CDR3, is DSGVTQTPKHLITATGQRVTLRCSPRSGDLSVYWYQQSLDQGLQFLIQYYNGEERAKGNILERFSAQQFPDLHSELNLSSLELGDSALYFCASSGRTGGNTEAFFGQGTRLTVV.

The V gene is TRBV29-1, the J gene TRBJ1-2, with D possibly matching TRBD1 (6 bases). V was pared by 4 bases and J by 2 bases, with 8 bases between. CDR1 SQVTM and CDR2 ANQGSEA come from the germline V gene. The CDR3 spans 12 residues. Written as DNA, the CDR3 is TGCAGCGTTGGGGGGCGGAACTATGGCTACACCTTC. This translates into CSVGGRNYGYTF.

The V call is TRBV27, the J call TRBJ1-1; TRBD1 matches 7 bases. In germline, CDR1 is MNHEY, CDR2 SMNVEV (reference sequence). The J segment lost 3 bases and the V segment lost 2 bases, leaving 0 bases of the junction unmatched. The CDR3 consists of 13 residues. This CDR3 reads CASSLQGDTEAFF. The CDR3 DNA reads TGTGCCAGCAGTTTACAGGGGGACACTGAAGCTTTCTTT.

This clone was seen a handful of times. This chain joins TRBV7-2 and TRBJ2-2, with D possibly matching TRBD2 (5 bases). V gave up 1 base and J gave up 5 bases, with 8 bases separating them. Germline values: CDR1 SGHTA, CDR2 FQGNSA. This CDR3 has 14 amino acids. The CDR3 here is CASSLVTGTGELFF. In nucleotides, the CDR3 is TGTGCCAGCAGCTTAGTAACGGGAACCGGGGAGCTGTTTTTT.

This clone was counted a few times. This chain joins TRBV7-2 and TRBJ2-1; 13 nucleotides line up with TRBD2. The CDR3 covers 15 residues. Germline V gene data show CDR1 as SGHTA and CDR2 as FQGNSA. V trimming: 4 bases; J trimming: 6 bases; junction bases outside the gene matches: 3. The CDR3 DNA reads TGTGCCAGCAGCTATCGGACTAGCGGGAGCAATGAGCAGTTCTTC. As protein: CASSYRTSGSNEQFF.

This chain joins TRBV7-2 and TRBJ1-1; D remains ambiguous. The germline gives CDR1 SGHTA, CDR2 FQGNSA. With 1 base removed from V and 1 base from J, the gap between germline ends came to 7 bases. The CDR3 spans 14 residues. For the CDR3, the DNA is TGTGCCAGCAGCTTAGGATGGGCGAACACTGAAGCTTTCTTT. It encodes CASSLGWANTEAFF.

The genes are TRBV19 and TRBJ2-2, with 8 nucleotides matching TRBD2. The germline CDR1 and CDR2 sequences are LNHDA and SQIVND (reference sequence). The junction had 12 bases not matched to a gene; V was cut back by 5 bases and J by 4 bases. The CDR3 contains 17 residues. The CDR3 here is CASSPILPGRATGELFF. As DNA, the CDR3 is TGTGCCAGTAGTCCCATTCTTCCCGGGAGGGCCACCGGGGAGCTGTTTTTT.

The chain uses TRBV7-2 and TRBJ2-1; 7 nucleotides line up with TRBD1. CDR3 length: 14 amino acids. Looked up from germline, CDR1 is SGHTA and CDR2 is FQGNSA. Trimming removed 3 bases from V and 3 bases from J; junction bases left unmatched: 2. CDR3 residues: CASSLGQNYNEQFF. CDR3 DNA sequence: TGTGCCAGCAGCTTGGGACAGAACTACAATGAGCAGTTCTTC.

The V call is TRBV30, the J call TRBJ2-4; possibly TRBD2 for D (6 bases). The CDR3 totals 12 residues. V lost 2 bases and J 6 bases, leaving 8 bases between the germline ends. In germline, CDR1 is GTSNPN, CDR2 SVGIG (reference sequence). The CDR3 reads CAWSLRGNIQYF. The DNA for the CDR3 is TGTGCCTGGAGTTTGCGGGGAAACATTCAGTACTTC.

This sequence joins TRBV3-1 (or the pseudogene TRBV3-2) and TRBJ1-4; 7 nucleotides align to TRBD1. There are 15 residues in the CDR3. Germline V gives CDR1 LGHDT, CDR2 YNNKEL (reference sequence). After removal of 4 bases from V and 4 bases from J, the junction contained 6 bases not matched to a gene. The CDR3 coding sequence is TGTGCCAGCAGCCCGAGGACAGGTCATAATGAAAAACTGTTTTTT. Encoded protein: CASSPRTGHNEKLFF.